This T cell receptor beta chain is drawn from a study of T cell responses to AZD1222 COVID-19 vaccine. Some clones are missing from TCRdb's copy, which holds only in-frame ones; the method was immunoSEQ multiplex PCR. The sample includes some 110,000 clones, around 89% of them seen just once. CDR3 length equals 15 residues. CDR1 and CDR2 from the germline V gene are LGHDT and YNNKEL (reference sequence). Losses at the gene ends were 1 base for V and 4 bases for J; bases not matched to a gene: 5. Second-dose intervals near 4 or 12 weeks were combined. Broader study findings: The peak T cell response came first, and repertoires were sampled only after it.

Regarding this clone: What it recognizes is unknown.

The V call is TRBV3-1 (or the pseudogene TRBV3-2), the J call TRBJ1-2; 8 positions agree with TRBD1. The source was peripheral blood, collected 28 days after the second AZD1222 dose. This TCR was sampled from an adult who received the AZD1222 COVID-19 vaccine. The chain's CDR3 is CASSQAAGGVYGYTF. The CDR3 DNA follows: TGTGCCAGCAGCCAAGCGGCAGGGGGCGTCTATGGCTACACCTTC.